These 14 T cell receptor beta chains were sequenced from one sample in a study of beta chain features in type 1 diabetes. These receptors have no identified antigens. Notes on the study in general: Moderately but significantly shorter TCRB CDR3s were found in Type 1 diabetes patients in all four CD4+ subsets.

The authors reverse transcribed all of the isolated RNA, so sequencing captured expressed TCRB transcripts. The method was immunoSEQ multiplex PCR; TCRdb's version includes in-frame clones alone and lacks a portion of them. The table has roughly 280,000 clones, around 24% seen once. Sample: naive CD4+ T cells from blood. These receptors originate from a woman in her twenties or thirties with type 1 diabetes.

The chain uses TRBV30 and TRBJ1-1; 9 nucleotides line up with TRBD1. Germline-derived CDR1 and CDR2 are GTSNPN and SVGIG (reference sequence). This CDR3 spans 14 amino acids. With V trimmed by 2 bases and J by 4 bases, 5 bases remained unmatched. Here the CDR3 reads CAWSLVTGGTEAFF. The CDR3 DNA reads as TGTGCCTGGAGTCTCGTGACAGGGGGCACTGAAGCTTTCTTT.

The V call is TRBV29-1, the J call TRBJ1-1; TRBD1 matches at 8 bases. The length of the CDR3 is 16 residues. Germline trimming cut 4 bases from V and 5 bases from J; bases unmatched to any gene: 15. Germline-derived CDR1 and CDR2 are SQVTM and ANQGSEA. This CDR3 reads CSVGQERWQGATEAFF. The CDR3 DNA reads TGCAGCGTTGGGCAAGAAAGATGGCAGGGGGCAACTGAAGCTTTCTTT.

DNA for the CDR3: TGCGCCAGCAGCCAAGATTCAAAGGGGCGATATGGCTACACCTTC. It yields the protein CASSQDSKGRYGYTF. The rearrangement joins TRBV4-1 to TRBJ1-2; tentatively, D is TRBD1 (5 bases). CDR1 and CDR2 from the germline V gene are MGHRA and YSYEKL. V was pared by 0 bases and J by 5 bases, with 13 bases between. This CDR3 has 15 residues.

This clone has just a few counts. The chain employs TRBV28 and TRBJ1-2; D may be TRBD1 (5 bases). The CDR3 sequence is 14 residues long. Germline lookup yields CDR1 MDHEN and CDR2 SYDVKM. The V end lost 6 bases, the J end lost 4 bases, and 15 bases lay between the germline ends. The CDR3 region has the DNA TGTGCCAGCAGCGTACCGGGAGGGGCCTATGGCTACACCTTC. Its translation is CASSVPGGAYGYTF.

The chain links TRBV9 to TRBJ2-6; maybe TRBD1 (6 bases). Between the trimmed V and J ends, which lost 0 bases and 0 bases, there was a span of 10 bases. The CDR3 covers 17 residues. Germline V gene data show CDR1 as SGDLS and CDR2 as YYNGEE. CDR3 loop: CASSVEGQPSGANVLTF. Here the CDR3 DNA reads TGTGCCAGCAGCGTAGAAGGACAGCCCTCTGGGGCCAACGTCCTGACTTTC.

The V gene is TRBV9, the J gene TRBJ2-7; possible D gene TRBD2, 6 bases. Trimming took 3 bases from V and 3 from J, leaving 19 bases between them. The CDR3 spans 16 residues. Looked up from germline, CDR1 is SGDLS and CDR2 is YYNGEE. For the CDR3, the DNA is TGTGCCAGCAGCGCGTCGCTTGCCGGGGGATACTACGAGCAGTACTTC. This gives the protein CASSASLAGGYYEQYF.

The chain employs TRBV30 and TRBJ1-1, with TRBD1 identical over 7 bases. With V trimmed by 5 bases and J by 4 bases, 4 bases remained unmatched. The germline V gene encodes CDR1 GTSNPN and CDR2 SVGIG (reference sequence). The CDR3 runs 12 residues. CDR3 protein: CAWDRAATEAFF. The DNA for the CDR3 is TGTGCCTGGGACAGGGCGGCCACTGAAGCTTTCTTT. Complete variable domain (other parts from reference TRBV30 and TRBJ1-1): SQTIHQWPATLVQPVGSPLSLECTVEGTSNPNLYWYRQAAGRGLQLLFYSVGIGQISSEVPQNLSASRPQDRQFILSSKKLLLSDSGFYLCAWDRAATEAFFGQGTRLTVV.

This sequence joins TRBV18 and TRBJ1-1; TRBD1 might be the D (6 bases). The CDR3 is made up of 14 amino acids. In germline, CDR1 is KGHSH, CDR2 LQKENI. V gave up 0 bases and J gave up 7 bases, with 12 bases separating them. Written as DNA, the CDR3 is TGTGCCAGCTCACCACCGGGGCAGGGGAATGAAGCTTTCTTT. It encodes CASSPPGQGNEAFF.

This clone has a handful of counts. This chain joins TRBV5-4 and TRBJ1-1; TRBD1 agrees at 9 bases. With 1 base clipped from V and 11 bases from J, the junction kept 6 bases outside the gene matches. The CDR3 is made up of 13 amino acids. Germline V CDR1 and CDR2: SGHNT, YYREEE (reference sequence). Here the CDR3 reads CASSLFPDRGAFF. In nucleotides, the CDR3 is TGTGCCAGCAGCTTGTTTCCGGACAGGGGCGCTTTCTTT.

CDR3 DNA sequence: TGCAGCGTTCAGGGGGCAGCCGACGGGGAGCTGTTTTTT. Translating gives CSVQGAADGELFF. This sequence joins TRBV29-1 and TRBJ2-2; 8 bases agree with TRBD1. In germline, CDR1 is SQVTM, CDR2 ANQGSEA. CDR3 size: 13 residues. V trimming: 5 bases; J trimming: 7 bases; junction bases outside the gene matches: 6.

This clone was detected only a few times. The chain combines TRBV10-3 with TRBJ1-5; tentative D call: TRBD1 (5 bases). The CDR3 runs 13 residues. The V gene lost 8 bases and the J gene lost 6 bases, with 14 bases spanning the gap. Per the germline V gene, CDR1 is ENHRY and CDR2 is SYGVKD. The CDR3, as DNA: TGTGCCATCGGTAGCAGGGCAGGTCAGCCCCAGCATTTT. It specifies CAIGSRAGQPQHF.

This clone was detected only a few times. CDR3 in amino acids: CASSLRTGPGDEQYF. As DNA, the CDR3 is TGTGCCAGCAGCCTAAGGACAGGGCCCGGGGACGAGCAGTACTTC. This rearrangement joins TRBV11-3 to TRBJ2-7, with 8 positions matching TRBD1. This CDR3 is built from 15 residues. Trimming at V came to 5 bases and at J to 5 bases, leaving 11 bases not matched to a gene. CDR1 is SGHNT and CDR2 is YENEEA in the germline V gene.

This clone was detected a few times. The J gene is TRBJ2-3, the V gene TRBV18; possibly TRBD2 for D (6 bases). Trimming pared 1 base from V and 3 bases from J, leaving 11 bases between. The CDR3 is 15 amino acids. CDR1 KGHSH and CDR2 LQKENI come from the germline V gene. CDR3 protein: CASSPRSGRTDTQYF. In DNA form, the CDR3 reads TGTGCCAGCTCACCACGGTCGGGGAGGACAGATACGCAGTATTTT.

This clone was picked up a small number of times. V is TRBV20-1 and J is TRBJ2-1; TRBD2 is a possible D gene (6 bases). The CDR3 spans 11 residues. The ends were cut back, 4 bases at V and 12 bases at J, with 13 bases in the middle. Germline V gene lookup returns CDR1 DFQATT and CDR2 SNEGSKA (reference sequence). CDR3 protein: CSATEGRGQFF. The CDR3 nucleotides are TGCAGTGCTACGGAGGGCCGGGGGCAGTTCTTC.